This T cell receptor (beta chain) is from a study of beta chain features in type 1 diabetes. A note on this clone: Its antigen is undetermined.

Overall study results and limits: The naive, central memory and Treg TCRB repertoires looked more alike in patients than they did in healthy donors.

Deletions cut 3 bases from V and 9 bases from J, with 14 bases between. This CDR3 is built from 13 residues. Looked up from germline, CDR1 is SGHAT and CDR2 is FQNNGV. A heparinised blood draw that averaged around 0.12 L was obtained once from each donor. Each sorted population was over 98% pure. Sequencing targeted expressed TCRB transcripts, as all isolated RNA had been reverse transcribed. Sequencing of naive, central memory and regulatory T cell samples gave an average of around 3.8 million reads. The method was immunoSEQ multiplex PCR; TCRdb's version includes in-frame clones alone and lacks a portion of them. This sample has about 240,000 clones; about 30% occur once, and the top ten carry 3% to 4%.

The clonotype comes from a man in his thirties or forties in good health. Sequenced material: central memory CD4+ T cells from blood. The J gene is TRBJ2-5, the V gene TRBV11-2; D is perhaps TRBD2 (5 bases). For the CDR3, the DNA is TGTGCCAGCAGCTTGGACTGGAATGGGTCCCAGTACTTC. This translates into CASSLDWNGSQYF.